Shown below are 19 T cell receptor beta chains from a single sample sequenced in a study of OX40 agonist ivuxolimab in advanced cancers. TCRdb's copy holds only in-frame clones and misses some; the assay was immunoSEQ multiplex PCR. There are around 82,000 clones in the sample; 80% to 90% occur only once, and about 0.8% lies in the top ten. The sample in question was CD4+ or CD8+ T cells sorted from blood, obtained in a trial of the OX40 agonist ivuxolimab. These receptors were taken from an adult with an advanced solid tumor such as melanoma, head and neck, liver or kidney cancer.

The chain employs TRBV9 and TRBJ2-2, with 8 bases aligning to TRBD2. V shed 2 bases and J 3 bases; nucleotides not matched to a gene: 18. This CDR3 spans 20 amino acids. Germline lookup yields CDR1 SGDLS and CDR2 YYNGEE. CDR3 protein: CASSVPSGGGGRMDTGELFF. In DNA, the CDR3 is TGTGCCAGCAGCGTTCCCAGCGGGGGTGGCGGGAGGATGGACACCGGGGAGCTGTTTTTT.

The V and J genes are TRBV27 and TRBJ2-2; D gene uncertain. The germline CDR1 and CDR2 sequences are MNHEY and SMNVEV (reference sequence). CDR3 length: 14 residues. V was shortened by 6 bases and J by 5 bases, with 13 bases between the two germline ends. This chain's CDR3 is CASSERTTTGELFF. As DNA, the CDR3 is TGTGCCAGCAGCGAGAGGACGACAACCGGGGAGCTGTTTTTT.

The chain links TRBV7-9 to TRBJ2-1; the D gene is possibly TRBD2 (5 bases). The CDR3 totals 14 residues. Germline CDR1 SEHNR, CDR2 FQNEAQ (reference sequence). Trimming took 7 bases from V and 1 from J, leaving 11 bases between them. In DNA form, the CDR3 reads TGTGCCAGCACCTACGGGGATTCCTACAATGAGCAGTTCTTC. Translated: CASTYGDSYNEQFF. The variable domain in full, completed from reference TRBV7-9 and TRBJ2-1, reads DTGVSQNPRHKITKRGQNVTFRCDPISEHNRLYWYRQTLGQGPEFLTYFQNEAQLEKSRLLSDRFSAERPKGSFSTLEIQRTEQGDSAMYLCASTYGDSYNEQFFGPGTRLTVL.

This chain connects TRBV6-6 to TRBJ1-5, with D perhaps TRBD1 (5 bases). Per the germline V gene, CDR1 is MNHNY and CDR2 is SVGAGI (reference sequence). CDR3 length equals 15 residues. Between the trimmed V and J ends, which lost 5 bases and 6 bases, there was a span of 17 bases. CDR3 nucleotides: TGTGCCAGCAGTAAGGCCAGGGAAGGGAGTCAGCCCCAGCATTTT. It encodes CASSKAREGSQPQHF.

V usage is TRBV4-3 and J usage is TRBJ1-1, with 7 bases lining up with TRBD1. The germline CDR1 and CDR2 sequences are LGHNA and YSLEER. This CDR3 spans 15 amino acids. With V trimmed by 0 bases and J by 5 bases, 6 bases remained unmatched. CDR3 DNA sequence: TGCGCCAGCAGCCAAGAAGTGCACAGGGGTACTGAAGCTTTCTTT. This gives the protein CASSQEVHRGTEAFF.

In its sample, this clone was seen once. The chain is built from TRBV7-3 and TRBJ2-2; the match to TRBD2 covers 10 bases. Germline loops: CDR1 SGHTA, CDR2 FQGTGA. The trim removed 6 bases at V and 7 bases at J, leaving 8 bases unmatched. The CDR3 totals 15 residues. CDR3: CASRPLAGDVGELFF. As DNA, the CDR3 is TGTGCCAGCAGACCTCTAGCGGGAGATGTCGGGGAGCTGTTTTTT.

The V call is TRBV7-2, the J call TRBJ1-5, with no clear D. There are 13 residues in the CDR3. The germline V gene has CDR1 SGHTA and CDR2 FQGNSA. The V and J ends lost 8 bases and 4 bases respectively, with 12 bases between them. The CDR3 sequence is CASRASVNQPQHF. CDR3 DNA sequence: TGTGCCAGCCGGGCCAGTGTAAATCAGCCCCAGCATTTT.

The rearrangement uses TRBV5-1 and TRBJ2-7; possibly TRBD1 for D (5 bases). Germline assignment: CDR1 SGHRS and CDR2 YFSETQ. The V end lost 4 bases, the J end lost 3 bases, and 8 bases lay between the germline ends. The CDR3 loop spans 12 amino acids. The CDR3 DNA is TGCGCCAGCAGCAAGACAGACTACGAGCAGTACTTC. As protein: CASSKTDYEQYF. Complete variable domain (other parts from reference TRBV5-1 and TRBJ2-7): KAGVTQTPRYLIKTRGQQVTLSCSPISGHRSVSWYQQTPGQGLQFLFEYFSETQRNKGNFPGRFSGRQFSNSRSEMNVSTLELGDSALYLCASSKTDYEQYFGPGTRLTVT.

The chain joins TRBV28 to TRBJ1-1, with 7 bases identical to TRBD1. Trimming cost V 6 bases and J 5 bases; bases outside gene matches: 6. Germline assignment: CDR1 MDHEN and CDR2 SYDVKM. The CDR3 loop spans 13 amino acids. CDR3 protein: CASRTGSGTEAFF. The CDR3 coding sequence is TGTGCCAGCAGGACAGGGTCGGGGACTGAAGCTTTCTTT.

The rearrangement joins TRBV6-5 to TRBJ2-7; 7 nucleotides match TRBD1. Germline trimming cut 6 bases from V and 6 bases from J; bases unmatched to any gene: 11. CDR1 MNHEY and CDR2 SVGAGI come from the germline V gene. The CDR3 runs to 14 residues. In DNA form, the CDR3 reads TGTGCCAGCAGAAAGAGGGACAGCCCTTTCGAGCAGTACTTC. This translates into CASRKRDSPFEQYF.

The chain uses TRBV18 and TRBJ2-3, with TRBD2 matching 13 bases. The CDR3 has 16 residues. The trim removed 6 bases at V and 0 bases at J, leaving 3 bases unmatched. Germline V lookup: CDR1 KGHSH, CDR2 LQKENI. The CDR3 sequence: CASSGLAGVSTDTQYF. As DNA, the CDR3 is TGTGCCAGCTCCGGACTAGCGGGAGTTAGCACAGATACGCAGTATTTT.

The chain couples TRBV7-9 to TRBJ2-2, with D maybe TRBD2 (6 bases). Trimming took 3 bases from V and 6 from J, leaving 14 bases between them. The CDR3 covers 15 residues. Germline CDR1 SEHNR, CDR2 FQNEAQ (reference sequence). CDR3 residues: CASSFAGSRAGELFF. In DNA form, the CDR3 reads TGTGCCAGCAGCTTTGCGGGGAGTAGGGCCGGGGAGCTGTTTTTT.

V usage is TRBV19 and J usage is TRBJ2-5; no clear D gene. Germline V gives CDR1 LNHDA, CDR2 SQIVND (reference sequence). The CDR3 sequence is 14 residues long. V dropped 2 bases and J dropped 7 bases, with 14 bases sitting between them. The CDR3, as DNA: TGTGCCAGTAGTATATTGTCGGAAAGAGCGACCCAGTACTTC. Its protein product is CASSILSERATQYF. The full variable domain, its missing parts supplied by reference TRBV19 and TRBJ2-5, is DGGITQSPKYLFRKEGQNVTLSCEQNLNHDAMYWYRQDPGQGLRLIYYSQIVNDFQKGDIAEGYSVSREKKESFPLTVTSAQKNPTAFYLCASSILSERATQYFGPGTRLLVL.

The rearrangement links TRBV7-9 to TRBJ2-2; D is possibly TRBD1 or TRBD2 (6 bases each). Trimming removed 2 bases from V and 4 bases from J, with 11 bases in between. The CDR3 contains 15 residues. From germline, CDR1 is SEHNR and CDR2 FQNEAQ (reference sequence). In DNA, the CDR3 is TGTGCCAGCAGCTTACTCAGGGGAGGCACCGGGGAGCTGTTTTTT. Its protein is CASSLLRGGTGELFF.

The chain joins TRBV7-2 to TRBJ2-3; D might be TRBD1 or TRBD2, each matching 6 bases. This CDR3 is built from 16 residues. From germline, CDR1 is SGHTA and CDR2 FQGNSA. Trimming took 6 bases from V and 1 from J, leaving 17 bases between them. The CDR3 sequence: CASSYSGGAGTDTQYF. CDR3 coding DNA: TGTGCCAGCAGTTACTCCGGGGGCGCGGGCACAGATACGCAGTATTTT.

J is TRBJ1-2 and V is TRBV2; no definite D call. The CDR3 is 12 amino acids. The germline CDR1 and CDR2 sequences are SNHLY and FYNNEI. Trimming removed 7 bases from V and 0 bases from J, with 6 bases in between. CDR3 coding DNA: TGTGCCAGCAAGCTAGCTAACTATGGCTACACCTTC. This encodes CASKLANYGYTF.

This chain links TRBV7-9 with TRBJ2-3; the D gene is possibly TRBD2 (5 bases). V was pared by 2 bases and J by 2 bases, with 11 bases between. Per germline, CDR1 SEHNR and CDR2 FQNEAQ (reference sequence). This CDR3 has 15 amino acids. CDR3 residues: CASSLTSGATDTQYF. The CDR3 DNA reads as TGTGCCAGCAGCTTAACCAGCGGAGCCACAGATACGCAGTATTTT.

This rearrangement joins TRBV5-4 to TRBJ2-7; 8 bases fit TRBD2. This CDR3 is 15 amino acids long. Trimming cost V 4 bases and J 4 bases; bases outside gene matches: 10. Per germline, CDR1 SGHNT and CDR2 YYREEE (reference sequence). CDR3 bases: TGTGCCAGCAGCCCCCAGCGGGAGCCCCCTTACGAGCAGTACTTC. Protein product: CASSPQREPPYEQYF.

This clone was counted only a few times. The rearrangement joins TRBV7-6 to TRBJ2-5, with D perhaps matching TRBD2 (5 bases). The CDR3 spans 15 residues. Trimming removed 0 bases at V and 5 bases at J, with 13 bases between. CDR1 and CDR2 from the germline V gene are SGHVS and FNYEAQ. CDR3 sequence (DNA): TGTGCCAGCAGCTTAGCGCGTTCGAGAGGGGAGACCCAGTACTTC. Translated, it gives CASSLARSRGETQYF.